This entry lists 18 T cell receptor beta chains sequenced from one sample in a study of shared clonotypes between healthy human individuals. Sequencing was performed with immunoSEQ multiplex PCR; in TCRdb, only in-frame clones are kept and a portion is missing. Among 2,500,000 or so clones, 80% to 95% were seen once, and the ten largest hold 0.37%. The sample taken for sequencing was naive CD4+ T cells from PBMCs. Subset specified: CD45RA+ positively selected. These receptors all come from a young man in good health. Some clones in this sample may be carry-over from other donors' samples.

The rearrangement uses TRBV27 and TRBJ2-7; TRBD1 matches at 9 bases. Germline CDR1 MNHEY, CDR2 SMNVEV (reference sequence). The CDR3 has 14 amino acids. J was trimmed by 5 bases and V by 10 bases; bases with no gene match: 12. The CDR3 loop reads CANSSRDRENEQYF. The CDR3 region has the DNA TGTGCCAACTCTAGCCGGGACAGGGAAAACGAGCAGTACTTC.

The genes are TRBV27 and TRBJ2-1; 10 positions agree with TRBD2. The CDR3 sequence is 14 residues long. Germline trimming cut 7 bases from V and 9 bases from J; bases unmatched to any gene: 9. CDR1 and CDR2 from the germline V gene are MNHEY and SMNVEV (reference sequence). The CDR3 protein is CASILAGVRGEQFF. CDR3 sequence (DNA): TGTGCCAGCATCCTAGCGGGAGTCCGAGGTGAGCAGTTCTTC.

The chain couples TRBV29-1 to TRBJ1-2; D is uncertain. In germline, CDR1 is SQVTM, CDR2 ANQGSEA. The CDR3 is 12 amino acids. The ends were cut back, 2 bases at V and 2 bases at J, with 6 bases in the middle. The CDR3 nucleotides read TGCAGCGTTGAACAGACAAACTATGGCTACACCTTC. Its translation: CSVEQTNYGYTF.

This clone was seen once. The rearrangement uses TRBV29-1 and TRBJ2-5; 7 bases agree with TRBD1. J was trimmed by 5 bases and V by 5 bases; bases with no gene match: 11. Looked up from germline, CDR1 is SQVTM and CDR2 is ANQGSEA. The CDR3 is made up of 14 amino acids. The CDR3 DNA follows: TGCAGCGTTTTTTTTACAGGGGCAGGGGAGACCCAGTACTTC. Translated: CSVFFTGAGETQYF.

The V call is TRBV5-1, the J call TRBJ1-3; no definite D call. This CDR3 is 14 amino acids long. V dropped 4 bases and J dropped 4 bases, with 12 bases sitting between them. Per the germline V gene, CDR1 is SGHRS and CDR2 is YFSETQ. The CDR3 region is CASSPYTEGNTIYF. In DNA, the CDR3 is TGCGCCAGCAGCCCATACACGGAGGGAAACACCATATATTTT. Full variable domain (remainder filled in from reference TRBV5-1 and TRBJ1-3): KAGVTQTPRYLIKTRGQQVTLSCSPISGHRSVSWYQQTPGQGLQFLFEYFSETQRNKGNFPGRFSGRQFSNSRSEMNVSTLELGDSALYLCASSPYTEGNTIYFGEGSWLTVV.

V is TRBV5-1 and J is TRBJ2-2; D unresolved. V dropped 1 base and J dropped 4 bases, with 8 bases sitting between them. The CDR3 runs to 14 residues. The V gene's germline CDR1 is SGHRS and CDR2 YFSETQ. Here the CDR3 reads CASSLTSSTGELFF. The CDR3 nucleotides read TGCGCCAGCAGCTTGACCTCCTCCACCGGGGAGCTGTTTTTT.

In its sample, this clone was seen once. V is TRBV27 and J is TRBJ2-7; perhaps TRBD2 as D (6 bases). The V end was cut by 4 bases, the J end by 7 bases, with 17 bases between. The CDR3 covers 14 residues. From germline, CDR1 is MNHEY and CDR2 SMNVEV (reference sequence). For the CDR3, the DNA is TGTGCCAGCAGTTCTGGAGGGAGAGGGTGGGAGCAGTACTTC. This codes for CASSSGGRGWEQYF.

J is TRBJ2-7 and V is TRBV5-4; D may be TRBD2 (6 bases). Germline V gene sequence: CDR1 SGHNT, CDR2 YYREEE (reference sequence). Between the trimmed V and J ends, which lost 3 bases and 0 bases, there was a span of 13 bases. The CDR3 consists of 15 residues. CDR3 sequence: CASSSISGSSYEQYF. The DNA for the CDR3 is TGTGCCAGCAGCTCCATTAGCGGTTCCTCCTACGAGCAGTACTTC.

This clone was recorded only once. The chain is built from TRBV21-1 and TRBJ2-7. TRBV21-1 is recorded as a pseudogene. The CDR3 contains 14 residues. Here the CDR3 reads CASSKDTLCYEQYF. Here the CDR3 DNA reads TGTGCCAGCAGCAAAGACACTCTCTGCTACGAGCAGTACTTC.

The CDR3 DNA sequence: TGTGCCAGCAGCTTGGAGGGACTAGCGGGAGCCAATGAGCAGTTCTTC. This gives the protein CASSLEGLAGANEQFF. This chain connects TRBV5-6 to TRBJ2-1; 14 bases agree with TRBD2. With 0 bases clipped from V and 6 bases from J, the junction kept 2 bases outside the gene matches. This CDR3 region has 16 residues. CDR1 is SGHDT, CDR2 YYEEEE, per germline.

The chain combines TRBV18 with TRBJ1-2, with D tentatively TRBD1 (5 bases). Germline V gene lookup returns CDR1 KGHSH and CDR2 LQKENI. V was clipped by 10 bases and J by 0 bases, with 12 bases between them. CDR3 length: 13 residues. The CDR3 coding sequence is TGTGCCACGGGAGAAGGGGCTAACTATGGCTACACCTTC. This translates into CATGEGANYGYTF.

The genes are TRBV7-2 and TRBJ2-1; D possibly corresponds to TRBD2 (6 bases). This CDR3 spans 16 amino acids. Germline V CDR1 and CDR2: SGHTA, FQGNSA. Trimming removed 5 bases at V and 1 base at J, with 15 bases between. The CDR3 here is CASSAWGVGSYNEQFF. The CDR3 DNA sequence: TGTGCCAGCAGCGCATGGGGGGTTGGGTCCTACAATGAGCAGTTCTTC.

The V gene is TRBV6-6, the J gene TRBJ1-5; 8 bases agree with TRBD1. This CDR3 is built from 13 residues. V shed 11 bases, J shed 1 base, and the junction held 4 bases outside the gene matches. Germline V gene sequence: CDR1 MNHNY, CDR2 SVGAGI (reference sequence). In DNA form, the CDR3 reads TGTGCCGCCCGACAGGGGAGCAATCAGCCCCAGCATTTT. This gives the protein CAARQGSNQPQHF.

The chain is built from TRBV27 and TRBJ1-2, with D perhaps matching TRBD1 (5 bases). The V end lost 3 bases, the J end lost 1 base, and 15 bases lay between the germline ends. CDR1 and CDR2 from the germline V gene are MNHEY and SMNVEV (reference sequence). The CDR3 has 16 residues. CDR3 bases: TGTGCCAGCAGTTTCAGCGGGGGGTCAGGTAACTATGGCTACACCTTC. Translating gives CASSFSGGSGNYGYTF.

The V call is TRBV18, the J call TRBJ2-2; TRBD2 agrees at 10 bases. CDR1 is KGHSH and CDR2 is LQKENI in the germline V gene. The CDR3 contains 19 residues. J lost 2 bases, V lost 3 bases, and 12 bases had no gene match. Here the CDR3 DNA reads TGTGCCAGCTCACCCCCTACAGGCAGCGGGAGGGCCAACACCGGGGAGCTGTTTTTT. Protein sequence: CASSPPTGSGRANTGELFF. Supplemented by reference TRBV18 and TRBJ2-2, the full variable domain reads NAGVMQNPRHLVRRRGQEARLRCSPMKGHSHVYWYRQLPEEGLKFMVYLQKENIIDESGMPKERFSAEFPKEGPSILRIQQVVRGDSAAYFCASSPPTGSGRANTGELFFGEGSRLTVL.

V usage is TRBV7-3 and J usage is TRBJ2-6; D not certain. This CDR3 is built from 15 residues. Looked up from germline, CDR1 is SGHTA and CDR2 is FQGTGA. Trimming cost V 0 bases and J 0 bases, with 3 bases left between them. The CDR3 reads CASSLTPSGANVLTF. The CDR3 DNA is TGTGCCAGCAGCTTAACTCCCTCTGGGGCCAACGTCCTGACTTTC.

The J gene is TRBJ1-5, the V gene TRBV6-1; D is uncertain. Germline V lookup: CDR1 MNHNS, CDR2 SASEGT. CDR3 length: 12 residues. The V and J ends lost 8 bases and 0 bases respectively, with 5 bases between them. CDR3 in amino acids: CASGSSNQPQHF. CDR3 DNA sequence: TGTGCCAGCGGGAGTAGCAATCAGCCCCAGCATTTT.

The chain has TRBV6-4 and TRBJ2-3; unclear D gene. The germline V gene encodes CDR1 MRHNA and CDR2 SNTAGT. V gave up 6 bases and J gave up 6 bases, with 13 bases separating them. The CDR3 extends over 13 amino acids. The CDR3 is CASSHSIWDTQYF. CDR3 coding DNA: TGTGCCAGCAGCCACAGCATATGGGATACGCAGTATTTT.